This T cell receptor (beta chain) was profiled in a study of PD-1 blockade in mismatch repair-deficient tumors. Study as a whole: All were previously treated, progressing patients with some twelve mismatch repair-deficient cancer types.

Indicated time point: roughly 10-day in vitro stimulation with candidate neoantigen peptide 2. PCR or immunohistochemistry showed mismatch repair deficiency in every enrolled patient. Sequencing used immunoSEQ multiplex PCR; TCRdb keeps in-frame clones, though not all of them. The table records about 9,800 clones, roughly 86% of them present only once. For this clone: Its specificity is not known.

Germline CDR1 is SGHRS and CDR2 is YFSETQ. There are 15 residues in the CDR3. The V gene end was trimmed by 0 bases and the J gene end by 8 bases; junction bases not matched to a gene: 9. This clonotype was obtained from an adult with mismatch repair-deficient cancer. The sequenced sample was cells cultured in vitro, obtained from a patient treated with pembrolizumab. This chain joins TRBV5-1 and TRBJ1-1; the match to TRBD1 covers 8 bases. DNA of the CDR3: TGCGCCAGCAGCTTGGCCGAGGGCAGGGGGCGCGAAGCTTTCTTT. This encodes CASSLAEGRGREAFF.